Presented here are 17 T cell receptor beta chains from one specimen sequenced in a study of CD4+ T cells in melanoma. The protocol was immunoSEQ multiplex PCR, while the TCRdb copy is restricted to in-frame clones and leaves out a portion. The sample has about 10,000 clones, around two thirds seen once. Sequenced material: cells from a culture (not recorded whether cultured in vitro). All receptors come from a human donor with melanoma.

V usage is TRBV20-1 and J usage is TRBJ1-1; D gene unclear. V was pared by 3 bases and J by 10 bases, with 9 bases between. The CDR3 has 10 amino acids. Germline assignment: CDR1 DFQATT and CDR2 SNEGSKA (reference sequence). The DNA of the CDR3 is TGCAGTGCTAGCGGATCGACAGCTTTCTTT. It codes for CSASGSTAFF.

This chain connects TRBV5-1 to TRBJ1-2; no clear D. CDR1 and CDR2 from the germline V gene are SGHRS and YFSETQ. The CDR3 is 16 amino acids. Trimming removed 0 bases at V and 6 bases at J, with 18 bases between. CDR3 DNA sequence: TGCGCCAGCAGCTTGGCATCCGGCCCCGTTATGGATGGCTACACCTTC. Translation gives CASSLASGPVMDGYTF.

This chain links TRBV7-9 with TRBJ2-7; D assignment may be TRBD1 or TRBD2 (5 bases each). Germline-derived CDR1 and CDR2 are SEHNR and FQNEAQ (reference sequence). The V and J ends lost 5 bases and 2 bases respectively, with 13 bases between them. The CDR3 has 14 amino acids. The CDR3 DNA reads TGTGCCAGCAGCCTCCGGGACGGGGCCTACGAGCAGTACTTC. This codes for CASSLRDGAYEQYF.

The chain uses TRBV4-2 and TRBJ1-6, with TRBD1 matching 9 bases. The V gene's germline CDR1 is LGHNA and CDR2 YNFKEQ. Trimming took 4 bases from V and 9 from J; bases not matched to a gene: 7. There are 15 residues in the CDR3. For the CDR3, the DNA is TGTGCCAGCAGCCCGCGGGACAGGGTGAGTTCACCCCTCCACTTT. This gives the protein CASSPRDRVSSPLHF.

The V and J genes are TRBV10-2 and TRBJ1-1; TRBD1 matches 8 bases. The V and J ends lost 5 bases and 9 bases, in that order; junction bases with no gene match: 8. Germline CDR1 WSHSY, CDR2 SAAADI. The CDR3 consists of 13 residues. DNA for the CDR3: TGCGCCAGCAGTACTGGACAGGGCAGGAAAGCTTTCTTT. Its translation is CASSTGQGRKAFF.

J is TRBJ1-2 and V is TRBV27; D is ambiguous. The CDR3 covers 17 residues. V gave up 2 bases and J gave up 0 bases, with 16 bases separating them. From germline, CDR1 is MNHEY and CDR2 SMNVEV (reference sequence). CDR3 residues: CASSLRPERYSNYGYTF. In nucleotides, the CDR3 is TGTGCCAGCAGTTTACGACCCGAAAGGTATTCTAACTATGGCTACACCTTC.

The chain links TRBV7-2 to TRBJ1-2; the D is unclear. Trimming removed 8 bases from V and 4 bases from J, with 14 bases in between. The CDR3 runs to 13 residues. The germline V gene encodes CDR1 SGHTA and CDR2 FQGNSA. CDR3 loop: CASGPYKPYGYTF. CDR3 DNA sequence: TGTGCCAGCGGACCATACAAACCCTATGGCTACACCTTC.

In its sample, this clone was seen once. CDR3 coding DNA: TGTGCCAGTAGTATAGGGGGAGCCGAAGAGACCCAGTACTTC. Its protein is CASSIGGAEETQYF. The chain employs TRBV19 and TRBJ2-5; TRBD2 is a possible D gene (5 bases). The germline V and J ends were trimmed by 1 base and 3 bases, with 9 bases remaining between them. The V gene's germline CDR1 is LNHDA and CDR2 SQIVND (reference sequence). The CDR3 spans 14 residues. Full variable domain (rest looked up from reference TRBV19 and TRBJ2-5): DGGITQSPKYLFRKEGQNVTLSCEQNLNHDAMYWYRQDPGQGLRLIYYSQIVNDFQKGDIAEGYSVSREKKESFPLTVTSAQKNPTAFYLCASSIGGAEETQYFGPGTRLLVL.

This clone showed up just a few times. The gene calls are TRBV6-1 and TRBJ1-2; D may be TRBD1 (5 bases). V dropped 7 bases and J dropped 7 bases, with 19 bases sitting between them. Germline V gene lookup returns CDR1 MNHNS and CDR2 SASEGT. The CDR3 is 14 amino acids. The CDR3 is CASINIRGVRGYTF. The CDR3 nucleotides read TGTGCCAGCATTAACATTCGGGGGGTACGTGGCTACACCTTC.

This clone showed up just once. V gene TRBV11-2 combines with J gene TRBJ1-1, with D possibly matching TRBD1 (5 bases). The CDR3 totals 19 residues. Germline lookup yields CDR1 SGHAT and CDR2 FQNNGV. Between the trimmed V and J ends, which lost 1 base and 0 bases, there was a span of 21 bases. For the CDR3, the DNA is TGTGCCAGCAGCTTAGGACGGATAGTAACAGGAGTTATGAACACTGAAGCTTTCTTT. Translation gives CASSLGRIVTGVMNTEAFF.

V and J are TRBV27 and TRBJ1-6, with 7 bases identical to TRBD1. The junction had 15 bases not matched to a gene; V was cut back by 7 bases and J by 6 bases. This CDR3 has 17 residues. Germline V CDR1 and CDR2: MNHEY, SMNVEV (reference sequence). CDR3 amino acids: CASTKRRTGTANSPLHF. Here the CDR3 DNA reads TGTGCCAGCACCAAAAGACGAACCGGGACAGCTAATTCACCCCTCCACTTT.

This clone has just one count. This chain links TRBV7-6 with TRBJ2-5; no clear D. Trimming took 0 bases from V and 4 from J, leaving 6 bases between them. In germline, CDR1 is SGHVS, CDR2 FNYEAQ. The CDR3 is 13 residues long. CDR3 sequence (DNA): TGTGCCAGCAGCTTAGCGCTAACAGAGACCCAGTACTTC. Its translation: CASSLALTETQYF.

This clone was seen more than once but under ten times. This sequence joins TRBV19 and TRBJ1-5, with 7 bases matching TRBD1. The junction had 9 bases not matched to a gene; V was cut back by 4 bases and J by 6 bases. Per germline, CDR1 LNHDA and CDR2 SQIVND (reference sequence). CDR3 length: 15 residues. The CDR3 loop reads CASSTDNRGGQPQHF. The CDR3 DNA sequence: TGTGCCAGTAGTACCGATAACAGGGGCGGTCAGCCCCAGCATTTT.

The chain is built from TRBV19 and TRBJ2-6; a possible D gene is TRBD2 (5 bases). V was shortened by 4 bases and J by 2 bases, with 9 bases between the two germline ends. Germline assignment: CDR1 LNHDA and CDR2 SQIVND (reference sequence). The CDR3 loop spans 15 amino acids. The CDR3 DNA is TGTGCCAGTAGTAGTCCCGGGGCTGGGGCCAACGTCCTGACTTTC. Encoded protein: CASSSPGAGANVLTF.

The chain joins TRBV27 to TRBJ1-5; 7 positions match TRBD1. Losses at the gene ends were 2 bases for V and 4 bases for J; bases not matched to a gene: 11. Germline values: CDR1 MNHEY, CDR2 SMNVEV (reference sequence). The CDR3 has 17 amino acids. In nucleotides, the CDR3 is TGTGCCAGCAGTTTAGCCCTCCCGACGGGACAGAATCAGCCCCAGCATTTT. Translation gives CASSLALPTGQNQPQHF.

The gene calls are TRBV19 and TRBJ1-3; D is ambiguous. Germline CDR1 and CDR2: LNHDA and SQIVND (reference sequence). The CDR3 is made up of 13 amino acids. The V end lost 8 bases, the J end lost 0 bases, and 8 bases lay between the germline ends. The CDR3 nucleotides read TGTGCCAGTGGACGGCTCTCTGGAAACACCATATATTTT. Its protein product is CASGRLSGNTIYF.

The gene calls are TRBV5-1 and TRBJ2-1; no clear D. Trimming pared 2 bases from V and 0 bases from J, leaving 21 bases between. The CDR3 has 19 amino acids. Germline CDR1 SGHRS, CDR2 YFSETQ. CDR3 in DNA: TGCGCCAGCAGCTTCCGTTCGGGCGGATCTTTCACCTCCTACAATGAGCAGTTCTTC. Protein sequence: CASSFRSGGSFTSYNEQFF. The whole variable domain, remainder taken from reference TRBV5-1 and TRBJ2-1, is KAGVTQTPRYLIKTRGQQVTLSCSPISGHRSVSWYQQTPGQGLQFLFEYFSETQRNKGNFPGRFSGRQFSNSRSEMNVSTLELGDSALYLCASSFRSGGSFTSYNEQFFGPGTRLTVL.